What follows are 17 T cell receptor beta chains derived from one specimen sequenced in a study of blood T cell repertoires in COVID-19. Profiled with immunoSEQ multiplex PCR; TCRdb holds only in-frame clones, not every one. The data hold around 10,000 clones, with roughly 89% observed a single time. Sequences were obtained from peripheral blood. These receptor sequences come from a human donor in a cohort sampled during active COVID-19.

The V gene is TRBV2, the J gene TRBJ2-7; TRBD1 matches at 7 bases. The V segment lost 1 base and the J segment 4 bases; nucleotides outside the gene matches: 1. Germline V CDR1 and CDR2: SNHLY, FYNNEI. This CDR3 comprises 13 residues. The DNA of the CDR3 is TGTGCCAGCAGTGAAGACAGGGGTTACGAGCAGTACTTC. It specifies CASSEDRGYEQYF. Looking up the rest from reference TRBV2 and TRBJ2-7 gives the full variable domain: EPEVTQTPSHQVTQMGQEVILRCVPISNHLYFYWYRQILGQKVEFLVSFYNNEISEKSEIFDDQFSVERPDGSNFTLKIRSTKLEDSAMYFCASSEDRGYEQYFGPGTRLTVT.

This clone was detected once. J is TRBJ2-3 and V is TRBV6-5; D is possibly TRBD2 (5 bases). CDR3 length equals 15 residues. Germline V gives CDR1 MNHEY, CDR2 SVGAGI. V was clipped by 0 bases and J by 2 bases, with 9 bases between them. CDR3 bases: TGTGCCAGCAGTTACTCCTTAGCGACCACAGATACGCAGTATTTT. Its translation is CASSYSLATTDTQYF.

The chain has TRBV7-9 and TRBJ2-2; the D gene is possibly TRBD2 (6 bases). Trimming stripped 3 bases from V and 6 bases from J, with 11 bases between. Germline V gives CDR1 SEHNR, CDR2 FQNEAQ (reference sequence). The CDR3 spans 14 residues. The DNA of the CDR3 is TGTGCCAGCAGCTTCCCCGGCGGGGCCGGGGAGCTGTTTTTT. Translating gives CASSFPGGAGELFF.

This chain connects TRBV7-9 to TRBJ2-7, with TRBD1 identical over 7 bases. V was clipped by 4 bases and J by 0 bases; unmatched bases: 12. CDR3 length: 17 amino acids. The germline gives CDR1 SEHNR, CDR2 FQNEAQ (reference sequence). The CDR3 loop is CASSSEWDGTASYEQYF. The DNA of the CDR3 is TGTGCCAGCAGCTCAGAGTGGGACGGGACAGCCTCCTACGAGCAGTACTTC.

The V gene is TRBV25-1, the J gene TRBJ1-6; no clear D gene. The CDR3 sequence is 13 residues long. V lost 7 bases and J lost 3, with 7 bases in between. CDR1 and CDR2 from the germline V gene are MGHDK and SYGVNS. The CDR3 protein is CASTQVYNSPLHF. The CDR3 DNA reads TGTGCCAGCACCCAGGTCTATAATTCACCCCTCCACTTT.

The CDR3 spells CASSLGTGVHRGYTF. The CDR3 nucleotides read TGCGCCAGCAGCTTGGGGACAGGGGTCCACAGGGGCTACACCTTC. The chain carries TRBV5-1 and TRBJ1-2; 9 nucleotides match TRBD1. Trimming removed 0 bases from V and 8 bases from J; junction bases left unmatched: 8. Germline loops: CDR1 SGHRS, CDR2 YFSETQ. The CDR3 has 15 amino acids.

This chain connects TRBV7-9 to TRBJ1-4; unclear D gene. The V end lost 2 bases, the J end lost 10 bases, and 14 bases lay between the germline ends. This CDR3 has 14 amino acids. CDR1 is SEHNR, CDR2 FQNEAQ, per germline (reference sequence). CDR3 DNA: TGTGCCAGCAGCTTACCCAGCACTATGGGAAAACTGTTTTTT. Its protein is CASSLPSTMGKLFF.

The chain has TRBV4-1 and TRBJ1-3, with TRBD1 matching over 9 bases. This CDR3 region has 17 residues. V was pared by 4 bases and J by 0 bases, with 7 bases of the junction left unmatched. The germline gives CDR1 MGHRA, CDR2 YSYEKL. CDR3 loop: CASSPPDRGASGNTIYF. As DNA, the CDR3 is TGCGCCAGCAGCCCCCCGGACAGGGGCGCCTCTGGAAACACCATATATTTT.

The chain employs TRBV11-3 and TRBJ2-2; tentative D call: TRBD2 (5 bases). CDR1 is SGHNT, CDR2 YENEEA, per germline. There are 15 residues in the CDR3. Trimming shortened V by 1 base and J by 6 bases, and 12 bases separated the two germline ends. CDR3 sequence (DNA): TGTGCCAGCAGCTTAGGTCCCGAGGGTGCCGGGGAGCTGTTTTTT. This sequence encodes CASSLGPEGAGELFF.

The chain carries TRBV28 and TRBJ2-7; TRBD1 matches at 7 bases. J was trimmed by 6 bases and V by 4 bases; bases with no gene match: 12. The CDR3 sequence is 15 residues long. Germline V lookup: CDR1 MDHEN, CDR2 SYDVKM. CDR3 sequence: CASSSPWTGLSEQYF. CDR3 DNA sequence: TGTGCCAGCAGTTCCCCCTGGACAGGCCTTAGCGAGCAGTACTTC.

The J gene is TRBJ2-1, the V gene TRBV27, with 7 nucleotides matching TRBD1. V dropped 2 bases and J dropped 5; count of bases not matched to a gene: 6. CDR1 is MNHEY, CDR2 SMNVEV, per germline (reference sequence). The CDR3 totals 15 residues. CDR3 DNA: TGTGCCAGCAGTTTACGAGACAGGGTAGACAATGAGCAGTTCTTC. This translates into CASSLRDRVDNEQFF.

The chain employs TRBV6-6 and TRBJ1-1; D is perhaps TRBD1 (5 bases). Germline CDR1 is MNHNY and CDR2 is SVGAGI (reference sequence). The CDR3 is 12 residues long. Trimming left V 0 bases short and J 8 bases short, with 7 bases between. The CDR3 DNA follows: TGTGCCAGCAGTTACTCCGACAGAGAAGCTTTCTTT. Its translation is CASSYSDREAFF.

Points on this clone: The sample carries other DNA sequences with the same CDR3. CDR3 sequence (DNA): TGTGCCAGCAGCGTAGGCAGCGGGGGCTTGTACGAGCAGTACTTC. Translated: CASSVGSGGLYEQYF. This sequence joins TRBV9 and TRBJ2-7; TRBD2 aligns across 8 bases. V gave up 0 bases and J gave up 4 bases; unmatched junction bases: 6. Germline assignment: CDR1 SGDLS and CDR2 YYNGEE. CDR3 length: 15 amino acids.

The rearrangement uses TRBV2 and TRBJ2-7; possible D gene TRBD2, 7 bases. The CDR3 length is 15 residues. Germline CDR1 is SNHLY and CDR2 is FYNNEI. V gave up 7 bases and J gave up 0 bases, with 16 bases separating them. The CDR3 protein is CASKGGTGISYEQYF. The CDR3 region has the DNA TGTGCCAGCAAGGGGGGGACGGGAATCTCCTACGAGCAGTACTTC.

Here the CDR3 DNA reads TGTGCCAGCAGTCGACTAGCGGGGGCCCGGGGAGATACGCAGTATTTT. Its protein product is CASSRLAGARGDTQYF. The J gene is TRBJ2-3, the V gene TRBV28; 12 bases line up with TRBD2. CDR3 length: 16 residues. V shed 5 bases, J shed 5 bases, and the junction held 8 bases outside the gene matches. In germline, CDR1 is MDHEN, CDR2 SYDVKM.

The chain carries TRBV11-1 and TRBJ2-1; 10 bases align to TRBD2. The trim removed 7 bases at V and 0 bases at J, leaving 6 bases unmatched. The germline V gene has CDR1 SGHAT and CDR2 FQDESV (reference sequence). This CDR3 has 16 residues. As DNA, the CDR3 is TGTGCCAGCACTCCGAGCGGGGGGGACTCCTACAATGAGCAGTTCTTC. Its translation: CASTPSGGDSYNEQFF.

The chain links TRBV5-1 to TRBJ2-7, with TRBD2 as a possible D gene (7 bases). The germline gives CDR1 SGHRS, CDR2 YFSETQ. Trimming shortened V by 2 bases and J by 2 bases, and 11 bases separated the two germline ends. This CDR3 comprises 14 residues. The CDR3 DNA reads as TGCGCCAGCAGCTTTGGGGGGGCCGCCTACGAGCAGTACTTC. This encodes CASSFGGAAYEQYF.